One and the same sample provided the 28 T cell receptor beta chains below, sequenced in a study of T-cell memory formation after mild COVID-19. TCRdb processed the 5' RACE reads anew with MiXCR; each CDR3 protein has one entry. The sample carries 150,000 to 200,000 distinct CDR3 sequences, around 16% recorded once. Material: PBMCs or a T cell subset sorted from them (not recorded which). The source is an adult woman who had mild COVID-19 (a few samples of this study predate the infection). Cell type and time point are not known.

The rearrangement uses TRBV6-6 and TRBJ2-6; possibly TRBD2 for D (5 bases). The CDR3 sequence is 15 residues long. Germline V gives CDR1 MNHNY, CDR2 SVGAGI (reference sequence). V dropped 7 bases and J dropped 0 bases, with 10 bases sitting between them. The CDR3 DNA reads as TGTGCCAGCATCAAAGAGGGCTCTGGGGCCAACGTCCTGACTTTC. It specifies CASIKEGSGANVLTF.

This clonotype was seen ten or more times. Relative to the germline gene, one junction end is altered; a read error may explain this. For the CDR3, the DNA is TGCAGTGCTGGAGACCGCGCAGATACGCAGTATTTT. Its protein is CSAGDRADTQYF. V usage is TRBV20-1 and J usage is TRBJ2-3, with D unresolved. CDR3 length: 12 residues. CDR1 and CDR2 (germline): DFQATT, SNEGSKA (reference sequence).

The DNA for the CDR3 is TGTGCCAGCAGTGAAGTCAGAAACACCGGGGAGCTGTTTTTT. This gives the protein CASSEVRNTGELFF. The chain employs TRBV2 and TRBJ2-2, with D unresolved. In germline, CDR1 is SNHLY, CDR2 FYNNEI. V was cut by 1 base and J by 2 bases, with 5 bases left in between. CDR3 length: 14 residues.

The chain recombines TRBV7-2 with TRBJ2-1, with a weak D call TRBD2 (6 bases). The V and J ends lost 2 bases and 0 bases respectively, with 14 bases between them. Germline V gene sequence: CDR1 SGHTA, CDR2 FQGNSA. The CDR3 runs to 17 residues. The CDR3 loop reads CASSLRLTGASYNEQFF. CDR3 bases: TGTGCCAGCAGCTTAAGATTAACGGGAGCCTCCTACAATGAGCAGTTCTTC. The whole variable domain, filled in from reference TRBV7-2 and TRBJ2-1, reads GAGVSQSPSNKVTEKGKDVELRCDPISGHTALYWYRQSLGQGLEFLIYFQGNSAPDKSGLPSDRFSAERTGGSVSTLTIQRTQQEDSAVYLCASSLRLTGASYNEQFFGPGTRLTVL.

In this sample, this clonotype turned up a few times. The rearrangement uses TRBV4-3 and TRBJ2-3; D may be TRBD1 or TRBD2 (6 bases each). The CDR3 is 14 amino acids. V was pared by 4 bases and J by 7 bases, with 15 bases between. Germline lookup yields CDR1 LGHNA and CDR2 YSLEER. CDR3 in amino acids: CASSPAGQMYTQYF. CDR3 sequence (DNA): TGCGCCAGCAGCCCCGCGGGACAAATGTATACGCAGTATTTT.

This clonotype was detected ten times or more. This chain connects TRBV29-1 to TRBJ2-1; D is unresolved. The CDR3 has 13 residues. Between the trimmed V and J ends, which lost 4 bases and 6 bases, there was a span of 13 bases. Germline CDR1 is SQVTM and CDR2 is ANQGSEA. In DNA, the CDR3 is TGCAGCGTTGGTAGGGATAAGGCCAATGAGCAGTTCTTC. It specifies CSVGRDKANEQFF.

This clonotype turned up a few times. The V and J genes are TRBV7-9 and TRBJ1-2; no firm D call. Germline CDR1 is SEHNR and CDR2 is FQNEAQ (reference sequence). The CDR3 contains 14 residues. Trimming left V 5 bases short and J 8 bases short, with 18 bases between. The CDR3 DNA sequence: TGTGCCAGCAGCACGGAGGAACCACTAAGGGGCTACACCTTC. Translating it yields CASSTEEPLRGYTF.

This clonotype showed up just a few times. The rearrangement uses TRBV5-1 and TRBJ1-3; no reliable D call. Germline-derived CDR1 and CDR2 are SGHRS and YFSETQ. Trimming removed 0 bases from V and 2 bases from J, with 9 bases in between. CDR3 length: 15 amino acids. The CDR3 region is CASSLGSGAGNTIYF. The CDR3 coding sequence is TGCGCCAGCAGCTTGGGCTCGGGAGCTGGAAACACCATATATTTT.

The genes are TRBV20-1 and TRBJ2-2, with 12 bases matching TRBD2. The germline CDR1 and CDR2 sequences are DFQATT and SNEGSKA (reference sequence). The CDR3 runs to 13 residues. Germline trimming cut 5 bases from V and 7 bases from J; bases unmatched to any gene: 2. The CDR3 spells CSAGGLAGGELFF. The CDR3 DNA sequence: TGCAGTGCTGGGGGACTAGCGGGCGGGGAGCTGTTTTTT.

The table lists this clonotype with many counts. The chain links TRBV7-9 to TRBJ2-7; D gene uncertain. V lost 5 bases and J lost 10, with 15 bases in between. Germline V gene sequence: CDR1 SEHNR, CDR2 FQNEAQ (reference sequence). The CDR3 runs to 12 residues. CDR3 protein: CASSPEGSEQYF. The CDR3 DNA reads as TGTGCCAGCAGCCCGGAAGGGTCGGAACAGTACTTC.

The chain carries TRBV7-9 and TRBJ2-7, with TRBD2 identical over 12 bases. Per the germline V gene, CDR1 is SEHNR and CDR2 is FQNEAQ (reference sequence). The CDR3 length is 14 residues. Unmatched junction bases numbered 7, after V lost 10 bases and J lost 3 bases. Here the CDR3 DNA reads TGTGCCATCAGACCTAGCGGGAGGGGCTACGAGCAGTACTTC. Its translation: CAIRPSGRGYEQYF.

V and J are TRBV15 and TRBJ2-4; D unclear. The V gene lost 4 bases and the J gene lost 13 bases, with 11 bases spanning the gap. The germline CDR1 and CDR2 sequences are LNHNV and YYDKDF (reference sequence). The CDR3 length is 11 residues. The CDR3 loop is CATSTDGDQYF. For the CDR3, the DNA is TGTGCCACCAGCACGGACGGAGACCAGTACTTC. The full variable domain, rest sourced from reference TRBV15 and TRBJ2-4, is DAMVIQNPRYQVTQFGKPVTLSCSQTLNHNVMYWYQQKSSQAPKLLFHYYDKDFNNEADTPDNFQSRRPNTSFCFLDIRSPGLGDTAMYLCATSTDGDQYFGAGTRLSVL.

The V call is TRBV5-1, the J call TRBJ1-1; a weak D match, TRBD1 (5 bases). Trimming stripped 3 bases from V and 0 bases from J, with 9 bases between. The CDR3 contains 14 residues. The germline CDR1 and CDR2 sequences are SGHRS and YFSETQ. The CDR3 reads CASSWGSMNTEAFF. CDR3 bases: TGCGCCAGCAGCTGGGGCAGTATGAACACTGAAGCTTTCTTT. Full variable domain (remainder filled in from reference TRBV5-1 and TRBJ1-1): KAGVTQTPRYLIKTRGQQVTLSCSPISGHRSVSWYQQTPGQGLQFLFEYFSETQRNKGNFPGRFSGRQFSNSRSEMNVSTLELGDSALYLCASSWGSMNTEAFFGQGTRLTVV.

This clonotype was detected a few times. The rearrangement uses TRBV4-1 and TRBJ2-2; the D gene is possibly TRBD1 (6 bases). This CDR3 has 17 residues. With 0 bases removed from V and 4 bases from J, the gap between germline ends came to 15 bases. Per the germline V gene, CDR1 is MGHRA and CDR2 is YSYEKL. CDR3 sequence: CASSQDPGGLSTGELFF. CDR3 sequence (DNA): TGCGCCAGCAGCCAAGATCCTGGGGGCTTGAGCACCGGGGAGCTGTTTTTT.

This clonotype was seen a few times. Written as DNA, the CDR3 is TGCAGTGCTTCTGGACTAGCGGCTAGCTCCTACGAGCAGTACTTC. The encoded protein is CSASGLAASSYEQYF. This rearrangement joins TRBV20-1 to TRBJ2-7, with 10 bases lining up with TRBD2. V was pared by 5 bases and J by 0 bases, with 7 bases of the junction left unmatched. Germline lookup yields CDR1 DFQATT and CDR2 SNEGSKA (reference sequence). The CDR3 runs to 15 residues.

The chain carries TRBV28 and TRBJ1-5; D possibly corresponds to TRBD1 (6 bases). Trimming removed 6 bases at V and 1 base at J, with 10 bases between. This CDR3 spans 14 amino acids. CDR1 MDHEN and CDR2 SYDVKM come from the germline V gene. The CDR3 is CASRAGQSNQPQHF. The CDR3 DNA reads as TGTGCCAGCAGGGCAGGACAGAGCAATCAGCCCCAGCATTTT.

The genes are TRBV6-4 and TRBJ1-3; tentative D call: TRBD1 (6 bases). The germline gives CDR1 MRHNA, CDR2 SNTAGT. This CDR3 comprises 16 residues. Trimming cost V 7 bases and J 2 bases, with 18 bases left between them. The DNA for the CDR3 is TGTGCCAGCACTAATTACAGGGACAAAACTGGAAACACCATATATTTT. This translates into CASTNYRDKTGNTIYF.

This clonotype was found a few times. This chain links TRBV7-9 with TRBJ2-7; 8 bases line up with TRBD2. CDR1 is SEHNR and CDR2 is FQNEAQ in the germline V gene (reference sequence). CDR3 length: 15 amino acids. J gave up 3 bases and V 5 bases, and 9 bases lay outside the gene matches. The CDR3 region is CASSTRPGTSYEQYF. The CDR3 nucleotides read TGTGCCAGCAGCACCCGTCCCGGGACTAGCTACGAGCAGTACTTC.

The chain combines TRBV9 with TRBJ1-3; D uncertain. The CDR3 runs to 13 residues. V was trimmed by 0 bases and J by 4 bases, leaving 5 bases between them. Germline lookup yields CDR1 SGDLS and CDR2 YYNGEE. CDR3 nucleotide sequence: TGTGCCAGCAGCGTAGAAGGGGGAAACACCATATATTTT. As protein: CASSVEGGNTIYF.

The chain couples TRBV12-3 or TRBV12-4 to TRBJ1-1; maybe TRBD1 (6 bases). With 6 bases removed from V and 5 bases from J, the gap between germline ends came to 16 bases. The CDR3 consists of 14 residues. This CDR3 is CASSSKTGWTEAFF. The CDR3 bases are TGTGCCAGCAGCTCTAAGACAGGCTGGACTGAAGCTTTCTTT.

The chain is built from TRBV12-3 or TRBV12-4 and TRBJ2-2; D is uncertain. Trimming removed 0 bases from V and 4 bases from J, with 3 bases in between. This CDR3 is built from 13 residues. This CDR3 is CASSLARTGELFF. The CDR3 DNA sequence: TGTGCCAGCAGTTTAGCGCGCACCGGGGAGCTGTTTTTT.

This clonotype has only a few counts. CDR3 in amino acids: CASSSTDRDRNYEQYF. The CDR3 DNA reads TGTGCCAGCAGTTCCACCGACCGGGACAGAAACTACGAGCAGTACTTC. This rearrangement joins TRBV12-3 or TRBV12-4 to TRBJ2-7; 7 nucleotides line up with TRBD1. The CDR3 runs 16 residues. After removal of 4 bases from V and 3 bases from J, the junction contained 12 bases not matched to a gene.

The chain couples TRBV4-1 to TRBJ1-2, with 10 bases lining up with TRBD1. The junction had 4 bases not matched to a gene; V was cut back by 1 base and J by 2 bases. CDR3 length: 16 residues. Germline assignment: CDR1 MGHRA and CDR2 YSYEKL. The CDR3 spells CASSQVGQGGNYGYTF. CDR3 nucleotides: TGCGCCAGCAGCCAAGTCGGACAGGGGGGGAACTATGGCTACACCTTC.

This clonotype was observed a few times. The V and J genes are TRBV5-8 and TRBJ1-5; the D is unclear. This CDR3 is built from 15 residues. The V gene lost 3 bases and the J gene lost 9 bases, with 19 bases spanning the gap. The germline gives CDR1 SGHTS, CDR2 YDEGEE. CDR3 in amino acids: CASSSRRSKPGPQHF. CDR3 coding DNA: TGTGCCAGCAGCTCGAGACGGTCCAAACCAGGGCCCCAGCATTTT.

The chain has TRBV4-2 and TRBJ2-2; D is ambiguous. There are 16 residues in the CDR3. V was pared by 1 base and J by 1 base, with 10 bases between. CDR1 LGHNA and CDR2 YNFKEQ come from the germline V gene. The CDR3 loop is CASSQGAALNTGELFF. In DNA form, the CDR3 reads TGTGCCAGCAGCCAAGGGGCGGCGCTGAACACCGGGGAGCTGTTTTTT.

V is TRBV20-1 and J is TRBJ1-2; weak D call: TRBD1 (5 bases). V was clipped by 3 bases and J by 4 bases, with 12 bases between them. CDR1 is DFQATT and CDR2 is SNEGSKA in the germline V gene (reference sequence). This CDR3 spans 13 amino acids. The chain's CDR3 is CSASRGAGYGYTF. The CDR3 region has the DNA TGCAGTGCTAGCCGCGGGGCTGGCTATGGCTACACCTTC.

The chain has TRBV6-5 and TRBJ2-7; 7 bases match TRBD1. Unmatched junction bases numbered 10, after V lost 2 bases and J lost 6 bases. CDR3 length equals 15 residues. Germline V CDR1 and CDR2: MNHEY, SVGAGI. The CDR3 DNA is TGTGCCAGCAGTTACCATGGACAGGAACGTGGCGAGCAGTACTTC. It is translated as CASSYHGQERGEQYF.

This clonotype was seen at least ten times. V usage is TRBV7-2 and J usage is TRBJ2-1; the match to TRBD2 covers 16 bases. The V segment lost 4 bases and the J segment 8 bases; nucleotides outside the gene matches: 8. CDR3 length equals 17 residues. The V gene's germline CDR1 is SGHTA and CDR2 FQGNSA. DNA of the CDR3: TGTGCCAGCAGCTCCCCGGGACTAGCGGGGGGGCTCTATGAGCAGTTCTTC. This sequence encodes CASSSPGLAGGLYEQFF.